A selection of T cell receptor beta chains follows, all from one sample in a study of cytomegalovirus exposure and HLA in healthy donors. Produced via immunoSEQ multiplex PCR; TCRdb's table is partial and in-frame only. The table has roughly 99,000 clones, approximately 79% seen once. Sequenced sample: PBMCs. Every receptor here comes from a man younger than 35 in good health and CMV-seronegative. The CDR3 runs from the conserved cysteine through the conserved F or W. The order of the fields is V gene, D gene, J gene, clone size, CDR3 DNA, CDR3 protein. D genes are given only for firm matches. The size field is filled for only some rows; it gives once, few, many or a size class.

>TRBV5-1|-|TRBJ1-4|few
TGCGCCAGCAGCCCCCGCCCGTCTGGGCTTAGAGAAAAACTGTTTTTT
CASSPRPSGLREKLFF
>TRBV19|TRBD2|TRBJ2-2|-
TGTGCCAGTAGGGGACTAGCGGGGTTCGGGGAGCTGTTTTTT
CASRGLAGFGELFF
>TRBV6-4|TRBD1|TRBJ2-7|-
TGTGCCAGCAGTGACCCGAGCCCCCCACAGGGGCCCTACGAGCAGTACTTC
CASSDPSPPQGPYEQYF
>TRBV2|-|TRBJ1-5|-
TGTGCCAGCAGTGATACGGGATTTCCGCCCCAGCATTTT
CASSDTGFPPQHF
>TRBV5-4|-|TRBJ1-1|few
TGTGCCAGCACCACTTTTGACAGGCCCAGGACTGAAGCTTTCTTT
CASTTFDRPRTEAFF
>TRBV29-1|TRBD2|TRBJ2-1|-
TGCAGCGTTGCGGGACTAGCGGGCTCCTACAATGAGCAGTTCTTC
CSVAGLAGSYNEQFF
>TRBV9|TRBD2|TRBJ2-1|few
TGTGCCAGCGCTTACGGGGGGTACAATGAGCAGTTCTTC
CASAYGGYNEQFF
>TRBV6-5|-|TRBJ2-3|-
TGTGCCAGCAGTTACCTACTAGCACCCAGCACAGATACGCAGTATTTT
CASSYLLAPSTDTQYF
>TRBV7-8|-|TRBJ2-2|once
TGTGCCAGCAGTTCCCTGAGGGACACCGGGGAGCTGTTTTTT
CASSSLRDTGELFF
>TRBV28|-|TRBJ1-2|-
TGTGCCAGCAGCTCTGAGTCCCCTAACTATGGCTACACCTTC
CASSSESPNYGYTF
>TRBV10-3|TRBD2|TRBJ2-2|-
TGTGCCAGCCGGGAGGGCACCGGGGAGCTGTTTTTT
CASREGTGELFF
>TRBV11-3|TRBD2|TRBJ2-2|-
TGTGCCAGCAGCCCAGCGGGGGGGCACACCGGGGAGCTGTTTTTT
CASSPAGGHTGELFF
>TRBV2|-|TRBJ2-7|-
TGTGCCAGCAGTCTCCGGGACACCGAGCAGTACTTC
CASSLRDTEQYF
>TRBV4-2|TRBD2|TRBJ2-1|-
TGTGCCAGCAGCCAAGAAGGCGCGGGGGGGCCTAATGAGCAGTTCTTC
CASSQEGAGGPNEQFF
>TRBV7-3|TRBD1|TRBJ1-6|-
TGTGCCAGCAGCTCGACAGGGGGCGGTTCACCCCTCCACTTT
CASSSTGGGSPLHF
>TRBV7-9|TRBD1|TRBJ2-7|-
TGTGCCAGCAGCTTCGGGCAGGGACAGAGCTCCTACGAGCAGTACTTC
CASSFGQGQSSYEQYF
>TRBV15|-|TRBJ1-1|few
TGTGCCACCAGCAAGAGACATAGCACTGAAGCTTTCTTT
CATSKRHSTEAFF
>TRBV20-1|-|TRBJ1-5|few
TGCAGTGTAGATAGCAATCAGCCCCAGCATTTT
CSVDSNQPQHF
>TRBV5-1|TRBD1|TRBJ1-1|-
TGCGCCAGCAGCTGGGGACAGCGCATGAACACTGAAGCTTTCTTT
CASSWGQRMNTEAFF
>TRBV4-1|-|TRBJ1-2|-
TGCGCCAGCAGCCAACCCGTTGGGCCCAGAGATAACTATGGCTACACCTTC
CASSQPVGPRDNYGYTF
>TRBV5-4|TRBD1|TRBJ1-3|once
TGTGCCAGCAGCTTCGGGACAGCTGGAAACACCATATATTTT
CASSFGTAGNTIYF
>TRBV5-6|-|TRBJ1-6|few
TGTGCCAGCAGATTACAAAGTGGGGGGGGTAATTCACCCCTCCACTTT
CASRLQSGGGNSPLHF
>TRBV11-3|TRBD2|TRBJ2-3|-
TGTGCCAGCAGCCTACGGACTAGCGGGGGGGATACGCAGTATTTT
CASSLRTSGGDTQYF
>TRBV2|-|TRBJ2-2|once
TGTGCCAGCAGACTTACTATGGCCGGGGAGCTGTTTTTT
CASRLTMAGELFF
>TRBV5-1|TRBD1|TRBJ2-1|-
TGCGCCAGCAGCGCCGGGACAGGGTTTCATGAGCAGTTCTTC
CASSAGTGFHEQFF
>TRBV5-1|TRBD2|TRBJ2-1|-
TGCGCCAGCAGCACGACTAGCGGGGGTTTCAATGAGCAGTTCTTC
CASSTTSGGFNEQFF
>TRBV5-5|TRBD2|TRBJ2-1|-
TGTGCCAGCAGCGAATATTGGTCCGGGGGGGCCTTGAGGAATGAGCAGTTCTTC
CASSEYWSGGALRNEQFF
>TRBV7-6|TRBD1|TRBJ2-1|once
TGTGCCAGCAGCTTAGTGGCAGGGGGAAACAATGAGCAGTTCTTC
CASSLVAGGNNEQFF
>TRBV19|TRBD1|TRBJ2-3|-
TGTGCCAGTAGTCGGGCAACGCGGGGGACAGGGGAAGGAGATACGCAGTATTTT
CASSRATRGTGEGDTQYF
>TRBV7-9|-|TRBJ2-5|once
TGTGCCAGCAGCCAAGCGGTGGGGGCCCTCCAAGAGACCCAGTACTTC
CASSQAVGALQETQYF
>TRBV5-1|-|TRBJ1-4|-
TGCGCCAGCAGCTTGGTCCAGGGAGGTAAAAAACTGTTTTTT
CASSLVQGGKKLFF
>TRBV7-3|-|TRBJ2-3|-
TGTGCCAGCAGCCCGCGACTAGGGAGCACAGATACGCAGTATTTT
CASSPRLGSTDTQYF
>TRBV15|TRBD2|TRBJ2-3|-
TGTGCCACCAGCGGGACTAGCGGGGGTCTTAGCACAGATACGCAGTATTTT
CATSGTSGGLSTDTQYF
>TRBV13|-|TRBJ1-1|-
TGTGCCAGCAGCTTAGGATCCCTCCCGACAGTCATGAACACTGAAGCTTTCTTT
CASSLGSLPTVMNTEAFF
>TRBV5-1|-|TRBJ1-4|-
TGCGCCAGCCGACGGGGGACTAATGAAAAACTGTTTTTT
CASRRGTNEKLFF
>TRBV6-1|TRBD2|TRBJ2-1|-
TGTGCCAGCAGTGGCGCGACTAGCGGGGGGAGTTTGGAAAATGAGCAGTTCTTC
CASSGATSGGSLENEQFF
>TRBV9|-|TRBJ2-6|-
TGTGCCAGCAGTAGCGGTTCCCTTGGGGCCAACGTCCTGACTTTC
CASSSGSLGANVLTF